This T cell receptor beta chain was captured in a study of blood T cells in healthy people across ages. The authors ran a second PCR of about 7 to 11 cycles using a sample-barcoded 5' primer and a J-beta primer mix. MiXCR, applied by TCRdb to the 5' RACE reads, yields one record per CDR3 protein. The table lists 800,000 or so distinct CDR3 sequences, around 45% of them singletons. V trimming: 5 bases; J trimming: 5 bases; junction bases outside the gene matches: 8. The V gene's germline CDR1 is SEHNR and CDR2 FQNEAQ (reference sequence). There are 14 residues in the CDR3. The sequence was collected from a man older than 75 in good health. The source material was blood. The chain has TRBV7-9 and TRBJ2-7, with 8 positions matching TRBD2. CDR3 bases: TGTGCCAGCAGCCCGCGGGGGGCCGCCCACGAGCAGTACTTC. Protein: CASSPRGAAHEQYF.